The text below deals with one T cell receptor (beta chain). CDR3 size: 12 residues. The germline CDR1 and CDR2 sequences are LNHDA and SQIVND (reference sequence). Trimming stripped 7 bases from V and 7 bases from J, with 11 bases between. The cohort comprised adults aged about 18 to 89 years residing in 24 US areas. This sample was included in a study of blood T cell repertoires in COVID-19. Study-level information: Whether acute or convalescent, the COVID-19 samples came from the United States, Italy and Spain.

In the source study's methods: Estimation of nucleated cell counts was performed using reference gene primer amplification. Sequenced by immunoSEQ multiplex PCR; TCRdb stores in-frame clones only, minus some. The D gene and trimming were derived from the DNA, and the V and J assignments and clone size from that table. Here the sample spans over 350,000 clones, about 85% being singletons. The gene calls are TRBV19 and TRBJ1-5, with TRBD1 as a possible D gene (5 bases). The sample consisted of PBMCs or T cells enriched from blood (not recorded which). The clonotype comes from a woman aged 18 to 35 with acute COVID-19. The CDR3 loop reads CASNSGRQPQHF. The DNA of the CDR3 is TGTGCCAGTAATTCAGGGCGACAGCCCCAGCATTTT.